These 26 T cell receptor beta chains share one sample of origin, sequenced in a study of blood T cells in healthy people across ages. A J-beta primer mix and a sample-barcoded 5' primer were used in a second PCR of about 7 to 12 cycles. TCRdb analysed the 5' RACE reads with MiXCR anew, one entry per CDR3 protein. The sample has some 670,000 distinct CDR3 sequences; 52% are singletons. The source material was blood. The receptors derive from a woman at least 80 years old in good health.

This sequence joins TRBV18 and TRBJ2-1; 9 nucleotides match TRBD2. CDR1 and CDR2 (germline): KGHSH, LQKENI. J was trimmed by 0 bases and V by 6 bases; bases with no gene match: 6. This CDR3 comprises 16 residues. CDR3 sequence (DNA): TGTGCCAGCTCCGACCCGCGGGGGGGCTCCTACAATGAGCAGTTCTTC. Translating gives CASSDPRGGSYNEQFF.

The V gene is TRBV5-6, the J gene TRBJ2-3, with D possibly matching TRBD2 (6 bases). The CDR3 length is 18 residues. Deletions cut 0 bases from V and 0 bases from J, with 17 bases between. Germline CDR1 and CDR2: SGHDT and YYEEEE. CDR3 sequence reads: CASSLGLVPRTSTDTQYF. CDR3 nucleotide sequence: TGTGCCAGCAGCTTGGGACTAGTCCCGAGAACTAGCACAGATACGCAGTATTTT.

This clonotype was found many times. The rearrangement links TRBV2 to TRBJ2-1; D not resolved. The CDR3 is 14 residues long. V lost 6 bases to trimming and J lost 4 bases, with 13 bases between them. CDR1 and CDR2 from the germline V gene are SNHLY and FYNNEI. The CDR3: CASSLTVGYNEQFF. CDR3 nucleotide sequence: TGTGCCAGCAGCCTGACGGTGGGGTACAATGAGCAGTTCTTC.

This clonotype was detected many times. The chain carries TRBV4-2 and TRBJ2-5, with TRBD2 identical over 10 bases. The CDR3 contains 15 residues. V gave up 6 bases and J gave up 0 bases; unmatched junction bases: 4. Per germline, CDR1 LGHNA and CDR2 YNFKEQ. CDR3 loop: CASSRTSGDQETQYF. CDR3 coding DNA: TGTGCCAGCAGTCGGACTAGCGGCGACCAAGAGACCCAGTACTTC.

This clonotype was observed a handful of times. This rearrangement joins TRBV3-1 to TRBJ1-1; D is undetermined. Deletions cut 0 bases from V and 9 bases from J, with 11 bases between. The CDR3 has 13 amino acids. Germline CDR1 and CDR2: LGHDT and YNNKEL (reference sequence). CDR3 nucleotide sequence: TGTGCCAGCAGCCAAGATTCGGGCATCAAAGCTTTCTTT. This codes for CASSQDSGIKAFF.

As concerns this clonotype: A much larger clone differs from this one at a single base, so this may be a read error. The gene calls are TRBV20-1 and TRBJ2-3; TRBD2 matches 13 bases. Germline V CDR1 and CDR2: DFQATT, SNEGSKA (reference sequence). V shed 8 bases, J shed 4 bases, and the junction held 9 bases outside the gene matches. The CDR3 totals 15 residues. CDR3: CSTKLAGGPPDTQYF. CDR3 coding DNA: TGCAGTACAAAACTAGCGGGAGGGCCCCCAGATACGCAGTATTTT.

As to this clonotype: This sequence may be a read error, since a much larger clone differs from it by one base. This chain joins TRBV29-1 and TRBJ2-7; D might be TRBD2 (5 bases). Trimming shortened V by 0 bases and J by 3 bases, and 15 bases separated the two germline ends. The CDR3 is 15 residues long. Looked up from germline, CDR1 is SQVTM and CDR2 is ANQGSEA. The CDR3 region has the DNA TGCAGCGTTGAAGATTCCAGGAGGCTCGGCTACGAGCAGTACTTC. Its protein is CSVEDSRRLGYEQYF.

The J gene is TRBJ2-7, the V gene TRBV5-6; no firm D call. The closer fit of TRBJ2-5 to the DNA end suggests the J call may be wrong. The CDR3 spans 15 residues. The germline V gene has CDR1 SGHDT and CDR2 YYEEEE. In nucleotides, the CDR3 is TGTGCCAGCAGTTACGACAATCCTGGCGGAGAGACCCAGTACTTC. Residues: CASSYDNPGGETQYF.

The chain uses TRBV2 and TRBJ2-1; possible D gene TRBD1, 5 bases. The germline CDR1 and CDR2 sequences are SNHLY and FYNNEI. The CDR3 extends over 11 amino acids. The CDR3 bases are TGTGCTCAGGGTTCTTACAATGAGCAGTTCTTC. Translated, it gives CAQGSYNEQFF.

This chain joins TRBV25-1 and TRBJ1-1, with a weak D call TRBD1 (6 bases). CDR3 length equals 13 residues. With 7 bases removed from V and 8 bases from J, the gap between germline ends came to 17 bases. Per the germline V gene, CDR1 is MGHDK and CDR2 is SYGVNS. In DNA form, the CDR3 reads TGTGCCAGCACCCCCGGACAGACCGTCGAAGCTTTCTTT. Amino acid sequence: CASTPGQTVEAFF.

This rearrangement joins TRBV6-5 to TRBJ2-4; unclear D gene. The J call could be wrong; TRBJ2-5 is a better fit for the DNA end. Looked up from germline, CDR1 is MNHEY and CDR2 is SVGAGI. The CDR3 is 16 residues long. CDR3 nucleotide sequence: TGTGCCAGCAGTTACTCGAGTGACGCCGTTTTTCGGACCCAGTACTTC. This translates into CASSYSSDAVFRTQYF.

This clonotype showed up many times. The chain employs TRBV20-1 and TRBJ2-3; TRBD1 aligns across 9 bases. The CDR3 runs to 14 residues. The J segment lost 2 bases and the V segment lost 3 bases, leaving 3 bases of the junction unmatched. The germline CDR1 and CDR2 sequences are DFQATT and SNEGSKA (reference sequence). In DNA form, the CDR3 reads TGCAGTGCTAGCAGGGACAGGGACACAGATACGCAGTATTTT. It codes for CSASRDRDTDTQYF.

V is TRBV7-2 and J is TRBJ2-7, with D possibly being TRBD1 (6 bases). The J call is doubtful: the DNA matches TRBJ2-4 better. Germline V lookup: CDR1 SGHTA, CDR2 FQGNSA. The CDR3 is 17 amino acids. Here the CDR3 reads CASSLALAGEAKNIQYF. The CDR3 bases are TGTGCCAGCAGCTTAGCGCTGGCAGGGGAAGCCAAAAACATTCAGTACTTC.

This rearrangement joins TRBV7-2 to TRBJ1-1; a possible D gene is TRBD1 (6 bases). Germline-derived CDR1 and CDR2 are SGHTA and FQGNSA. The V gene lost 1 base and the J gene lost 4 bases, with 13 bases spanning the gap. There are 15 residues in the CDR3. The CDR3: CASSLEGRGSTEAFF. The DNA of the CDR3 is TGTGCCAGCAGCTTAGAGGGCAGGGGTAGCACTGAAGCTTTCTTT.

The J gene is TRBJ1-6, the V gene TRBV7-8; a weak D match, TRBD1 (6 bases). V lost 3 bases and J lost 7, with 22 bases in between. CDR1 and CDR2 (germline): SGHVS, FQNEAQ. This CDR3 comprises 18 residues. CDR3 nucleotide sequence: TGTGCCAGCAGCTTCTTCGGAGGGGGTGGCGGGGAGAATTCACCCCTCCACTTT. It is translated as CASSFFGGGGGENSPLHF.

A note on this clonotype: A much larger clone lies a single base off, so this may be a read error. The CDR3 nucleotides read TGTGCCAGCAGTATACAGTCAAATACGCAGTATTTT. Translated: CASSIQSNTQYF. V usage is TRBV12-3 or TRBV12-4 and J usage is TRBJ2-3; no clear D. The V gene lost 5 bases and the J gene lost 7 bases, with 10 bases spanning the gap. This CDR3 is built from 12 residues.

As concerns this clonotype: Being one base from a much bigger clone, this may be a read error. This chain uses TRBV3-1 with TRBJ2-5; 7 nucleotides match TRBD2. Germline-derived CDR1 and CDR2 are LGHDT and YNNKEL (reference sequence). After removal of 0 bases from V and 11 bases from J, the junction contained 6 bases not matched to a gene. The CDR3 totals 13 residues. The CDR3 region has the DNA TGTGCCAGCAGCCAAGACGGGGGGAATGAGCAGTACTTC. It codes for CASSQDGGNEQYF.

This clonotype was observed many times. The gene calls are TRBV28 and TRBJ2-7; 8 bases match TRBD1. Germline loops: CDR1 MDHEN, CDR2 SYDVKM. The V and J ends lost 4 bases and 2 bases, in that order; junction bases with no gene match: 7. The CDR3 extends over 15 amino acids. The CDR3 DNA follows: TGTGCCAGCAGTTCCCATTCGGACAGGGCCTACGAGCAGTACTTC. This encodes CASSSHSDRAYEQYF.

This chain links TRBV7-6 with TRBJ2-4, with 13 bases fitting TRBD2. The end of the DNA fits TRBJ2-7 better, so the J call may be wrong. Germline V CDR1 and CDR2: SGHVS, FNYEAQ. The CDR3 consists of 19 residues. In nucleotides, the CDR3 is TGTGCCAGCAGCGGACCGGGACTAGCGGGAACCCCAATTACCTACGAGCAGTACTTC. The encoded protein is CASSGPGLAGTPITYEQYF.

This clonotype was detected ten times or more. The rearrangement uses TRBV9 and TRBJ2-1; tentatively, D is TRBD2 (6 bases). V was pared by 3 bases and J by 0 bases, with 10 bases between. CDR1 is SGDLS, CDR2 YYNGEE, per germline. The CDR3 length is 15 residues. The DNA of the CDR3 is TGTGCCAGCAGCGGCGGGACGGGCTCCTACAATGAGCAGTTCTTC. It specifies CASSGGTGSYNEQFF.

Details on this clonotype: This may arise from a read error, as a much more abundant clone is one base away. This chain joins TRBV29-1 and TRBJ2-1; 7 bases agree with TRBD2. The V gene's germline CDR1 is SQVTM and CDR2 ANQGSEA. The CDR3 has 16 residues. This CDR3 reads CSVVGGGESSYKEQFF. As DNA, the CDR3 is TGCAGCGTCGTGGGGGGAGGGGAAAGCTCCTACAAGGAGCAGTTCTTC.

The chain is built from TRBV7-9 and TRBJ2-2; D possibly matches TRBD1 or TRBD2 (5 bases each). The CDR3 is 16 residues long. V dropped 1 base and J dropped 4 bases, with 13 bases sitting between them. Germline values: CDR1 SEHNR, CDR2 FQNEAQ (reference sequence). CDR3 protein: CASSLGGSSRTGELFF. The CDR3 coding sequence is TGTGCCAGCAGCTTAGGGGGGAGCAGTCGCACCGGGGAGCTGTTTTTT.

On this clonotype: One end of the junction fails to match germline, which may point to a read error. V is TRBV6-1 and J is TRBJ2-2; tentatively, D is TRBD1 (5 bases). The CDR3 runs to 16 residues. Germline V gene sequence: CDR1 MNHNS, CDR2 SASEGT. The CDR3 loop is CANSPGPWRNTGELFF. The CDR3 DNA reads TGTGCCAACAGTCCAGGGCCTTGGAGGAACACCGGGGAGCTGTTTTTT.

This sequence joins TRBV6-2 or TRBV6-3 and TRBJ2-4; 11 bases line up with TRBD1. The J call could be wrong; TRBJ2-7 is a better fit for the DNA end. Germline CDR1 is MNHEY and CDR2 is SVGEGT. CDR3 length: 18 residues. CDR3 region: CASSPRGQGAKRVGEQYF. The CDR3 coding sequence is TGTGCCAGCAGTCCACGAGGACAGGGGGCTAAAAGGGTCGGCGAGCAGTACTTC.

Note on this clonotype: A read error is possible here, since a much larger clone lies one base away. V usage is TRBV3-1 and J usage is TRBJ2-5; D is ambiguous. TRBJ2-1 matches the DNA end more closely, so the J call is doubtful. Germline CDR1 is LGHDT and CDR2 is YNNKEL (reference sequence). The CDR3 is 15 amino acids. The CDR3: CASSHPHQAQETQFF. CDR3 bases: TGTGCCAGCAGCCACCCTCACCAGGCGCAAGAGACCCAGTTCTTC.

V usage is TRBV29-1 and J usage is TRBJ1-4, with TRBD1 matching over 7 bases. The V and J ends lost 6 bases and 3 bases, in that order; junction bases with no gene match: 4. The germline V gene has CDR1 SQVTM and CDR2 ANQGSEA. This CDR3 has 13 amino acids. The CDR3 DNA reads TGCAGCGTGAGAACAGGGGCTAATGAAAAACTGTTTTTT. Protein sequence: CSVRTGANEKLFF.